Each of the 32 T cell receptor beta chains below was sequenced from the same sample in a study of shared clonotypes between healthy human individuals. Clones were sequenced by immunoSEQ multiplex PCR, and TCRdb holds only the in-frame ones, with some missing. The data hold 300,000 to 350,000 clones, with around 79% observed a single time. Sequencing was done on a sample of memory CD4+ T cells sorted from blood. As for subset: CD45RA-negative fraction. These receptors were collected from a man in his thirties or forties in good health.

The chain is built from TRBV21-1 and TRBJ2-2; no check of the table's D call, TRBD2, against the DNA was made. TRBV21-1 has pseudogene status. The CDR3 is 13 residues long. DNA for the CDR3: TGTGCCGGGGGAGGGCGTAACACCGGGGAGCTGTTTTTT. Encoded protein: CAGGGRNTGELFF.

The table lists this clone with a few counts. This sequence joins TRBV13 and TRBJ2-5, with D perhaps matching TRBD2 (6 bases). Germline assignment: CDR1 PRHDT and CDR2 FYEKMQ (reference sequence). The V end was cut by 1 base, the J end by 9 bases, with 18 bases between. CDR3 length: 15 amino acids. The CDR3 loop is CASSLDRAEWRAQYF. CDR3 DNA: TGTGCCAGCAGCTTAGATCGGGCGGAGTGGAGGGCCCAGTACTTC.

The J gene is TRBJ1-1, the V gene TRBV5-4; no reliable D call. Germline assignment: CDR1 SGHNT and CDR2 YYREEE (reference sequence). V was shortened by 3 bases and J by 3 bases, with 15 bases between the two germline ends. CDR3 length: 15 amino acids. Here the CDR3 DNA reads TGTGCCAGCAGCTCCCGGGGAGCCGGAGACACTGAAGCTTTCTTT. It is translated as CASSSRGAGDTEAFF.

V is TRBV9 and J is TRBJ2-1; 12 nucleotides line up with TRBD2. V lost 0 bases and J lost 6; bases outside the gene matches: 7. This CDR3 is built from 17 residues. Germline-derived CDR1 and CDR2 are SGDLS and YYNGEE. CDR3: CASSVAGGTSGSNEQFF. The CDR3 region has the DNA TGTGCCAGCAGCGTAGCGGGAGGGACTAGCGGGTCCAATGAGCAGTTCTTC.

The table lists this clone with a few counts. The same CDR3 also results from other DNA sequences found in this sample. The CDR3 sequence: CASSFGGYEQYF. CDR3 DNA sequence: TGTGCCAGCAGCTTCGGGGGCTACGAGCAGTACTTC. This chain uses TRBV11-2 with TRBJ2-7, with a weak D call TRBD2 (6 bases). The V end lost 3 bases, the J end lost 3 bases, and 6 bases lay between the germline ends. Germline V gives CDR1 SGHAT, CDR2 FQNNGV. The CDR3 spans 12 residues.

The chain has TRBV2 and TRBJ2-2, with a tentative D call TRBD1 (5 bases). V lost 6 bases and J lost 4, with 15 bases in between. From germline, CDR1 is SNHLY and CDR2 FYNNEI. This CDR3 has 15 amino acids. Written as DNA, the CDR3 is TGTGCCAGCAGGGCCGAGGCGCAGGGCACCGGGGAGCTGTTTTTT. Translation gives CASRAEAQGTGELFF.

V and J are TRBV7-8 and TRBJ2-5, with TRBD1 identical over 7 bases. Germline V lookup: CDR1 SGHVS, CDR2 FQNEAQ. The CDR3 covers 14 residues. Trimming took 6 bases from V and 1 from J; bases not matched to a gene: 5. CDR3 bases: TGTGCCAGCAGGCTAGGGACAGCCCAAGAGACCCAGTACTTC. Translated: CASRLGTAQETQYF.

This clone appeared a few times. The chain couples TRBV6-5 to TRBJ2-3; 9 positions agree with TRBD2. Losses at the gene ends were 4 bases for V and 3 bases for J; bases not matched to a gene: 8. The CDR3 length is 16 residues. The V gene's germline CDR1 is MNHEY and CDR2 SVGAGI. The CDR3 DNA reads TGTGCCAGCAGTTTTCCAGTAGCGGGAGTGACAGATACGCAGTATTTT. Amino acids: CASSFPVAGVTDTQYF.

This clone was recorded only once. V and J are TRBV10-3 and TRBJ2-7; TRBD2 agrees at 13 bases. The germline gives CDR1 ENHRY, CDR2 SYGVKD. This CDR3 spans 14 amino acids. V dropped 4 bases and J dropped 6; count of bases not matched to a gene: 3. The CDR3 region is CAISVTSGRAEQYF. CDR3 nucleotide sequence: TGTGCCATCAGTGTAACTAGCGGGAGGGCCGAGCAGTACTTC.

This clone was observed a few times. The chain couples TRBV4-1 to TRBJ1-1; D is possibly TRBD1 (5 bases). Germline V CDR1 and CDR2: MGHRA, YSYEKL. This CDR3 comprises 14 residues. The V gene lost 0 bases and the J gene lost 11 bases, with 16 bases spanning the gap. The CDR3 coding sequence is TGCGCCAGCAGCCAAGATGTGGAGGGGCGGCGGGCTTTCTTT. Its translation is CASSQDVEGRRAFF.

There are many counts of this clone. Other DNA sequences of this sample code for an identical CDR3. The chain joins TRBV6-5 to TRBJ2-1, with a possible D match to TRBD2 (6 bases). CDR1 MNHEY and CDR2 SVGAGI come from the germline V gene. V lost 11 bases, J lost 14 bases, and 25 bases lay in between. This CDR3 contains 13 residues. The chain's CDR3 is CAVRGTRGSGEFF. CDR3 nucleotide sequence: TGTGCCGTTCGGGGGACTCGCGGATCGGGGGAGTTCTTC.

This clone was counted between two and nine times. V gene TRBV21-1 combines with J gene TRBJ1-3. TRBV21-1 is marked as a pseudogene. The CDR3 runs to 17 residues. CDR3 protein: CASSKAQGPHSGNTIYF. The CDR3 DNA is TGTGCCAGCAGCAAAGCCCAGGGACCTCACTCTGGAAACACCATATATTTT.

This chain joins TRBV4-2 and TRBJ2-7; 9 bases map to TRBD2. This CDR3 is built from 16 residues. Germline lookup yields CDR1 LGHNA and CDR2 YNFKEQ. V shed 1 base, J shed 2 bases, and the junction held 6 bases outside the gene matches. CDR3 amino acids: CASSQAGGRAAYEQYF. CDR3 DNA sequence: TGTGCCAGCAGCCAAGCGGGCGGGAGGGCCGCCTACGAGCAGTACTTC.

The CDR3 bases are TGTGCCAGCAGCTTAGAAAGGTTGTACGAGCAGTACTTC. Its protein product is CASSLERLYEQYF. The rearrangement links TRBV7-8 to TRBJ2-5; D gene ambiguous. The DNA matches TRBJ2-7 better at its end, which makes the J call doubtful. Germline-derived CDR1 and CDR2 are SGHVS and FQNEAQ. This CDR3 has 13 residues.

V gene TRBV4-1 combines with J gene TRBJ2-7, with a weak D call TRBD1 (6 bases). Germline values: CDR1 MGHRA, CDR2 YSYEKL. The CDR3 contains 13 residues. The germline V and J ends were trimmed by 3 bases and 4 bases, with 10 bases remaining between them. This CDR3 reads CASSHLGQYEQYF. DNA for the CDR3: TGCGCCAGCAGCCATCTAGGACAGTACGAGCAGTACTTC.

The V and J genes are TRBV27 and TRBJ1-2; 7 positions match TRBD1. Unmatched junction bases numbered 7, after V lost 6 bases and J lost 3 bases. Germline values: CDR1 MNHEY, CDR2 SMNVEV (reference sequence). The CDR3 spans 14 residues. The CDR3 DNA is TGTGCCAGCAGCAGACAGGGAAGACACTATGGCTACACCTTC. This encodes CASSRQGRHYGYTF.

The chain carries TRBV7-9 and TRBJ2-6, with a tentative D call TRBD1 (5 bases). The V gene lost 5 bases and the J gene lost 2 bases, with 10 bases spanning the gap. The CDR3 spans 15 residues. CDR1 is SEHNR, CDR2 FQNEAQ, per germline (reference sequence). The CDR3 reads CASSPGPTGANVLTF. The CDR3 nucleotides read TGTGCCAGCAGCCCAGGGCCAACTGGGGCCAACGTCCTGACTTTC.

The chain has TRBV7-9 and TRBJ2-2; 8 nucleotides agree with TRBD1. The germline V gene encodes CDR1 SEHNR and CDR2 FQNEAQ (reference sequence). V lost 5 bases, J lost 4 bases, and 9 bases stayed unmatched. This CDR3 spans 16 amino acids. The CDR3 DNA sequence: TGTGCCAGCAGCCGTAGACAGGGGTGGAGCACCGGGGAGCTGTTTTTT. This encodes CASSRRQGWSTGELFF.

The chain recombines TRBV4-1 with TRBJ2-3; unclear D gene. The CDR3 has 16 amino acids. Trimming stripped 0 bases from V and 2 bases from J, with 12 bases between. Germline CDR1 is MGHRA and CDR2 is YSYEKL. The CDR3 coding sequence is TGCGCCAGCAGCCAAGAAAGGAGAGGATCCACAGATACGCAGTATTTT. Translated, it gives CASSQERRGSTDTQYF.

This chain uses TRBV29-1 with TRBJ2-1; 12 positions match TRBD2. The ends lost 6 bases at V and 8 bases at J; junction bases unmatched: 5. The germline V gene has CDR1 SQVTM and CDR2 ANQGSEA. The CDR3 length is 13 residues. Here the CDR3 DNA reads TGCAGCGTGCTAGCGGGAGGGGAAGATGAGCAGTTCTTC. Translated: CSVLAGGEDEQFF.

The V call is TRBV6-1, the J call TRBJ2-5, with 12 bases aligning to TRBD1. The CDR3 loop spans 19 amino acids. Trimming cost V 4 bases and J 5 bases; bases outside gene matches: 17. Germline V lookup: CDR1 MNHNS, CDR2 SASEGT. For the CDR3, the DNA is TGTGCCAGCAGTGTTCCGGGACAGAGCGGGACAGGGGGCTGGGAGACCCAGTACTTC. Translating it yields CASSVPGQSGTGGWETQYF.

The rearrangement uses TRBV6-1 and TRBJ2-7; 9 bases map to TRBD1. V dropped 3 bases and J dropped 1; count of bases not matched to a gene: 7. Germline CDR1 and CDR2: MNHNS and SASEGT. CDR3 size: 16 residues. CDR3: CASSESRDRDSYEQYF. Here the CDR3 DNA reads TGTGCCAGCAGTGAGAGCCGGGACAGGGATTCCTACGAGCAGTACTTC.

Only one count was recorded for this clone. The chain joins TRBV5-1 to TRBJ2-5, with D uncertain. This CDR3 is 14 amino acids long. The germline V and J ends were trimmed by 2 bases and 2 bases, with 10 bases remaining between them. Germline V CDR1 and CDR2: SGHRS, YFSETQ. CDR3 residues: CASSFWAVQETQYF. CDR3 in DNA: TGCGCCAGCAGCTTTTGGGCAGTGCAAGAGACCCAGTACTTC.

The chain couples TRBV11-2 to TRBJ2-7; 11 nucleotides agree with TRBD1. CDR1 is SGHAT, CDR2 FQNNGV, per germline. Losses at the gene ends were 5 bases for V and 5 bases for J; bases not matched to a gene: 5. The CDR3 is 14 amino acids. The CDR3 is CASSRGTGGNEQYF. The CDR3 DNA follows: TGTGCCAGCAGCCGAGGGACAGGGGGGAACGAGCAGTACTTC.

This chain connects TRBV5-1 to TRBJ1-4, with D possibly being TRBD1 (5 bases). Germline lookup yields CDR1 SGHRS and CDR2 YFSETQ. CDR3 size: 16 residues. Trimming shortened V by 4 bases and J by 8 bases, and 21 bases separated the two germline ends. The CDR3 loop reads CASSPYGGGVEEKLFF. The CDR3 DNA reads as TGCGCCAGCAGCCCATACGGGGGAGGTGTGGAGGAAAAACTGTTTTTT.

This clone has more than one count but fewer than ten. V gene TRBV19 combines with J gene TRBJ2-2; TRBD2 matches 8 bases. The CDR3 sequence is 15 residues long. Germline CDR1 is LNHDA and CDR2 is SQIVND (reference sequence). V lost 5 bases and J lost 1; bases outside the gene matches: 3. The CDR3, as DNA: TGTGCCAGTAGTCTTCTAGCGGGGAACACCGGGGAGCTGTTTTTT. Residues: CASSLLAGNTGELFF. The complete variable domain, with remaining parts taken from reference TRBV19 and TRBJ2-2, reads DGGITQSPKYLFRKEGQNVTLSCEQNLNHDAMYWYRQDPGQGLRLIYYSQIVNDFQKGDIAEGYSVSREKKESFPLTVTSAQKNPTAFYLCASSLLAGNTGELFFGEGSRLTVL.

The chain couples TRBV5-4 to TRBJ1-5, with a tentative D call TRBD1 (6 bases). In germline, CDR1 is SGHNT, CDR2 YYREEE (reference sequence). The V and J ends lost 1 base and 1 base respectively, with 6 bases between them. The CDR3 loop spans 14 amino acids. CDR3 DNA: TGTGCCAGCAGCTTGACAGGGAGCAATCAGCCCCAGCATTTT. This gives the protein CASSLTGSNQPQHF.

With regard to this clone: Additional DNA sequences in this sample encode the identical CDR3. The chain combines TRBV5-5 with TRBJ1-4; D not certain. Per germline, CDR1 SGHKS and CDR2 YYEKEE (reference sequence). This CDR3 comprises 14 residues. V was cut by 7 bases and J by 0 bases, with 10 bases left in between. The CDR3 protein is CASGLGATNEKLFF. The CDR3 DNA sequence: TGTGCCAGCGGGCTGGGAGCAACTAATGAAAAACTGTTTTTT.

The V and J genes are TRBV6-1 and TRBJ1-3, with 7 bases aligning to TRBD1. Germline CDR1 and CDR2: MNHNS and SASEGT. V lost 0 bases, J lost 8 bases, and 10 bases stayed unmatched. The CDR3 consists of 16 residues. This CDR3 reads CASSEAVGGASDTIYF. In nucleotides, the CDR3 is TGTGCCAGCAGTGAAGCTGTAGGGGGCGCGTCGGACACCATATATTTT.

The gene calls are TRBV21-1 and TRBJ2-1; the table calls TRBD2, which could not be checked here. TRBV21-1 is labeled a pseudogene. The CDR3 runs to 22 residues. CDR3 nucleotides: TGTGCCAGCAGCAAAACCTACCTCCGTGGGGCTAGCGGGAGGTCCTGGGTAATTGAGCAGTTCTTC. Amino acids: CASSKTYLRGASGRSWVIEQFF.

This clone was recorded many times. V usage is TRBV5-1 and J usage is TRBJ1-4, with D perhaps TRBD1 (5 bases). Germline V gene data show CDR1 as SGHRS and CDR2 as YFSETQ. The CDR3 runs to 15 residues. The germline V and J ends were trimmed by 1 base and 8 bases, with 15 bases remaining between them. This chain's CDR3 is CASSLTEGSGEKLFF. The CDR3 nucleotides are TGCGCCAGCAGCTTGACGGAGGGGTCGGGCGAAAAACTGTTTTTT.

This rearrangement joins TRBV30 to TRBJ1-5; D is unresolved. Trimming shortened V by 4 bases and J by 2 bases, and 9 bases separated the two germline ends. Germline values: CDR1 GTSNPN, CDR2 SVGIG (reference sequence). This CDR3 has 13 amino acids. This CDR3 is CAWTRHRNQPQHF. The DNA of the CDR3 is TGTGCCTGGACTCGGCATCGCAATCAGCCCCAGCATTTT.